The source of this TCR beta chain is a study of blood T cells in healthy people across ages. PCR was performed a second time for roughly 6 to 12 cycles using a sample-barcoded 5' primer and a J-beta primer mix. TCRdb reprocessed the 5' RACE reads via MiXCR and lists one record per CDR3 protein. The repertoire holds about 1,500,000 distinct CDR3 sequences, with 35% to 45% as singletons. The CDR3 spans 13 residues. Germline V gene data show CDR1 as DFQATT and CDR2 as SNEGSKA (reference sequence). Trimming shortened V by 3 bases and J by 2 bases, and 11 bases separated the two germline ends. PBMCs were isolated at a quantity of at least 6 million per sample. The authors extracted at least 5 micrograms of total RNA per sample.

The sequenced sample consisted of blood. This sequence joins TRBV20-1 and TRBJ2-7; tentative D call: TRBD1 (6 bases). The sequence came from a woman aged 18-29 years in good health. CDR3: CSARLQGPYEQYF. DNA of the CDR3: TGCAGTGCTAGGTTACAGGGTCCCTACGAGCAGTACTTC.